The present TCR beta chain was sequenced within a study of blood T cell repertoires in COVID-19. Looking at the study overall: Both acute and convalescent COVID-19 samples were obtained from the United States, Italy and Spain. PBMCs, B-cell-depleted T cells, or T cells were the source of the cDNA or gDNA that made up the material.

The CDR3 is 18 amino acids. The V and J ends lost 6 bases and 1 base, in that order; junction bases with no gene match: 13. CDR1 and CDR2 (germline): MRHNA, SNTAGT. Clones were sequenced by immunoSEQ multiplex PCR, and TCRdb holds only the in-frame ones, with some missing. The sample lists 380,000 or so clones; roughly 90% were seen once. The chain uses TRBV6-4 and TRBJ1-5, with 9 bases identical to TRBD1. The specimen sequenced was PBMCs or T cells enriched from blood (not recorded which). The sequence came from a woman between 25 and 40 years old with acute COVID-19. The CDR3 loop reads CASRASGTGRWSNQPQHF. The CDR3, as DNA: TGTGCCAGCAGAGCTTCCGGGACAGGGAGATGGAGCAATCAGCCCCAGCATTTT.